This T cell receptor beta chain was recovered during a study of CD8+ T cells in alopecia areata. J gave up 8 bases and V 5 bases, and 8 bases lay outside the gene matches. CDR3 length: 15 residues. The germline V gene has CDR1 SGHTA and CDR2 FQGNSA. This clone showed up just a few times. Specified treatment: oral pan-JAK inhibitor, 5-10 mg twice daily. Extracted from the samples, RNA was reverse transcribed into cDNA to serve as the sequencing template. Assay: immunoSEQ multiplex PCR; the TCRdb copy retains only in-frame clones and omits some. The table shows 170,000 or so clones, with less than 70% occurring only once.

This rearrangement joins TRBV7-2 to TRBJ2-3; 12 nucleotides agree with TRBD1. Material: CD4+ T cells sorted from blood, obtained at week 4, from a patient treated with tofacitinib. The clonotype originates from a human donor with alopecia areata. CDR3 nucleotides: TGTGCCAGCAGCCGAGGGACAGGGGGCTCGCGTACGCAGTATTTT. Protein sequence: CASSRGTGGSRTQYF.